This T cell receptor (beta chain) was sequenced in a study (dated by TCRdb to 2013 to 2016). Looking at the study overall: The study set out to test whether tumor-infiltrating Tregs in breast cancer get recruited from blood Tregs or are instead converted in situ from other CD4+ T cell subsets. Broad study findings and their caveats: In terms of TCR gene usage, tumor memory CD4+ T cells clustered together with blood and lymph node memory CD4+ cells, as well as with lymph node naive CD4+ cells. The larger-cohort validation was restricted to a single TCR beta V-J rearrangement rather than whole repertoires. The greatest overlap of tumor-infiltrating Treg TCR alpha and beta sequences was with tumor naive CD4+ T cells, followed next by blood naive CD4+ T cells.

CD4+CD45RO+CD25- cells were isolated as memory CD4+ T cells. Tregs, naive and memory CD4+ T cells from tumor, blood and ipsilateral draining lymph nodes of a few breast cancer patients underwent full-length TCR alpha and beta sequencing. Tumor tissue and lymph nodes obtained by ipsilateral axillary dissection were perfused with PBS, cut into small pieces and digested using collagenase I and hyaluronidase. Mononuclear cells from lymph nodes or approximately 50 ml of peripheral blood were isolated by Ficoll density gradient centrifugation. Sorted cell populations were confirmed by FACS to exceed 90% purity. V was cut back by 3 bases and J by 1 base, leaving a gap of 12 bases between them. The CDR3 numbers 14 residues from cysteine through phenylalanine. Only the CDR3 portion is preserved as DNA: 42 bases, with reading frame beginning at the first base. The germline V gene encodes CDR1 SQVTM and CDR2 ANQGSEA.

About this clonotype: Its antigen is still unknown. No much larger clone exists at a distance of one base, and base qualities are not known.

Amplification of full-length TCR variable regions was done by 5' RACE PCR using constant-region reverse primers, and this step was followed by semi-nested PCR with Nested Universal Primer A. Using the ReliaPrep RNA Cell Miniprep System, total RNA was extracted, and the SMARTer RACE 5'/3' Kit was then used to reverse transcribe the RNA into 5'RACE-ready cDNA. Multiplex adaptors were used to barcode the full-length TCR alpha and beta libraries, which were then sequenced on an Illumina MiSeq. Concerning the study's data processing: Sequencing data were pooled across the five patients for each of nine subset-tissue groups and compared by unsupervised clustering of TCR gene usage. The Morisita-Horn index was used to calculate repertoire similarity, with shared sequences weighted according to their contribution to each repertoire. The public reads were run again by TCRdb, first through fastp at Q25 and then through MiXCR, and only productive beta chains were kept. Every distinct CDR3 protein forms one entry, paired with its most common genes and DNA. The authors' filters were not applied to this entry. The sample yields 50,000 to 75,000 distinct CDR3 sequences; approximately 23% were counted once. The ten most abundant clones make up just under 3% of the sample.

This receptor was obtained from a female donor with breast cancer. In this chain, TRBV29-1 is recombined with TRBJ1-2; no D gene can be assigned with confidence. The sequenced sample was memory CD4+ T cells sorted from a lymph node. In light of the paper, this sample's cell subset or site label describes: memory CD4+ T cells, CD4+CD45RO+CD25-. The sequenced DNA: TGCAGCGTTGAGAAACAGATAATTAACTATGGCTACACCTTC. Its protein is CSVEKQIINYGYTF.